This T cell receptor (beta chain) was sequenced during a study of CD8+CD57+ T cells in acquired aplastic anemia. Study in general: Sorted cells (CD4+ and CD8+) yielded DNA amounts that averaged approximately 3.2 ug. Study outcomes and limitations: Patients and controls had in common fewer than 30 CD8+ CDR3 sequences.

The TCR beta profiling, which covered VDJ combination and CDR3 sequence, was carried out using genomic DNA as the template. Each CDR3 protein is one row after TCRdb ran MiXCR on the reads. The sample has more than 150,000 distinct CDR3 sequences, approximately 48% seen once; the top ten hold approximately 12%. Sequenced patients had shown CD8+CD57+ cell expansion by flow cytometry. The diagnosis in all patients was severe acquired aplastic anemia. The blood sampling took place in patients who had so far received no therapy. The CDR3 sequence is 15 residues long. V was pared by 1 base and J by 2 bases, with 6 bases of the junction left unmatched. CDR1 and CDR2 from the germline V gene are DFQATT and SNEGSKA (reference sequence). This clonotype was seen many times. The antigen is undetermined.

The V and J genes are TRBV20-1 and TRBJ2-3; 7 bases line up with TRBD2. The TCR comes from a human donor with aplastic anemia. The material sequenced was sorted CD4+, CD8+, or CD8+CD57+ T cells (not recorded which) from PBMCs. CDR3 nucleotides: TGCAGTGCTAGAGGTAGAGCGGGGCACACAGATACGCAGTATTTT. It translates to CSARGRAGHTDTQYF.